This T cell receptor (beta chain) is from a study of CDR3 diversity in severe acne. J gave up 6 bases and V 5 bases, and 7 bases lay outside the gene matches. CDR1 SGHVS and CDR2 FNYEAQ come from the germline V gene. The CDR3 spans 13 residues. In TCRdb, the PCR reads were re-called with MiXCR into one record per CDR3 protein. Among 84,000 or so distinct CDR3 sequences listed, roughly half were seen once. Sequenced: blood. The chain carries TRBV7-6 and TRBJ2-7; 7 bases match TRBD1. The TCR was taken from a male donor in good health, serving as a control. CDR3 residues: CASSPGQKGEQYF. CDR3 DNA sequence: TGTGCCAGCAGCCCGGGACAGAAAGGCGAGCAGTACTTC.